The 21 T cell receptor beta chains listed next were all sequenced from one sample in a study of tumor-infiltrating lymphocytes in primary liver carcinoma. The study co-extracted DNA and RNA from around 20-30 mg of unsorted bulk tissue. From roughly 470 ng total RNA, TCR beta cDNA was generated with a primer in the constant region. Library construction for TCR beta comprised three nested multiplex PCR rounds performed with slightly modified ARM-PCR. Primers for the first two PCR rounds were TRBV1-TRBV30 forward primers and a C-beta reverse primer (approximately 10 cycles per round). One entry per CDR3 protein, called by TCRdb with MiXCR from the multiplex PCR reads. Here the sample spans roughly 57,000 distinct CDR3 sequences, roughly 70% being singletons. Sequenced input: liver tumor tissue from sampling region 2. Subset denoted: tumor region T2, inferior pole. The receptor set was obtained from a man aged 35 to 55 with primary liver carcinoma and hepatitis B virus infection.

This clonotype came up many times. The CDR3 coding sequence is TGTGCCAGCAGCTTGGCGTCGACTAGCGAAACCTACGAGCAGTACTTC. It encodes CASSLASTSETYEQYF. This chain uses TRBV5-4 with TRBJ2-7; TRBD2 aligns across 8 bases. The ends lost 0 bases at V and 2 bases at J; junction bases unmatched: 7. Germline V gene lookup returns CDR1 SGHNT and CDR2 YYREEE (reference sequence). The CDR3 is 16 amino acids.

The rearrangement links TRBV28 to TRBJ2-1; 7 positions match TRBD2. The CDR3 loop spans 16 amino acids. The V gene end was trimmed by 10 bases and the J gene end by 3 bases; junction bases not matched to a gene: 15. CDR1 MDHEN and CDR2 SYDVKM come from the germline V gene. The chain's CDR3 is CANIPPEWGGYNEQFF. The CDR3 nucleotides are TGTGCCAACATCCCCCCGGAGTGGGGGGGCTACAATGAGCAGTTCTTC.

Turning to this clonotype: One end of the junction does not line up with germline, which may come from a read error. The rearrangement links TRBV5-1 to TRBJ2-1; D might be TRBD2 (5 bases). CDR1 SGHRS and CDR2 YFSETQ come from the germline V gene. CDR3 size: 16 residues. The CDR3 spells CAISLATNWSIYEQFF. CDR3 coding DNA: TGCGCCATCAGCCTGGCGACTAACTGGAGTATCTATGAGCAGTTCTTC.

Points on this clonotype: At one of its ends the junction is not consistent with the germline gene, which may arise from a read error. The chain recombines TRBV6-5 with TRBJ2-7; no definite D call. This CDR3 region has 11 residues. Germline V lookup: CDR1 MNHEY, CDR2 SVGAGI. CDR3: CASSVGYEQYF. The CDR3 coding sequence is TGTGCCAGCAGTGTTGGATACGAGCAGTATTTC.

Worth noting for this clonotype: Its ends do not fully match the called genes, so a read error is possible. V usage is TRBV7-8 and J usage is TRBJ2-2; 9 bases map to TRBD2. Germline CDR1 and CDR2: SGHVS and FQNEAQ. The CDR3 is 16 amino acids. Here the CDR3 DNA reads TGTGCTAGCAGCTTAGGAGTAGCGGGAGTTTCCGGGAAGCTGTTTTTT. It codes for CASSLGVAGVSGKLFF.

This clonotype was recorded only once. Its ends do not fully match the called genes, so a read error is possible. This sequence joins TRBV11-3 and TRBJ2-1, with D possibly TRBD1 on 5 matching bases. This CDR3 region has 12 residues. From germline, CDR1 is SGHNT and CDR2 YENEEA. The CDR3 region is CACSSRAGQQFF. CDR3 bases: TGTGCCTGCAGCAGCAGGGCTGGCCAGCAGTTCTTC.

V gene TRBV7-6 combines with J gene TRBJ2-7; possible D gene TRBD2, 5 bases. Deletions cut 6 bases from V and 6 bases from J, with 18 bases between. The CDR3 has 14 residues. Germline V gene data show CDR1 as SGHVS and CDR2 as FNYEAQ. For the CDR3, the DNA is TGTGCCAGCAGTCCCGGGCGGGTAGATGGCGAGCAGTACTTC. Protein: CASSPGRVDGEQYF.

Comment on this clonotype: Sequence at one end of the junction differs from germline and may be a read error. The chain links TRBV5-4 to TRBJ2-3; weak D call: TRBD1 (5 bases). This CDR3 contains 15 residues. The germline V gene has CDR1 SGHNT and CDR2 YYREEE (reference sequence). The CDR3 DNA sequence: TGTGCCAGCGGCTTGGATCAGGGCCGCACAAATACGCAGTATTTT. Translating gives CASGLDQGRTNTQYF.

As concerns this clonotype: The germline gene is not matched at one end of the junction; a read error may be the cause. The V call is TRBV14, the J call TRBJ2-5, with D uncertain. Germline V lookup: CDR1 SGHDN, CDR2 FVKESK. This CDR3 comprises 13 residues. The CDR3 DNA reads TGTGCCAGCAGCGGGTTTCTCCAAAAGACCCTGTACTTC. It encodes CASSGFLQKTLYF.

This clonotype is medium-sized within its sample. This chain joins TRBV18 and TRBJ1-1; TRBD1 agrees at 7 bases. J was trimmed by 11 bases and V by 0 bases; bases with no gene match: 6. This CDR3 has 13 residues. Germline lookup yields CDR1 KGHSH and CDR2 LQKENI. The CDR3 loop reads CASSPPRQGIAFF. The CDR3 nucleotides are TGTGCCAGCTCACCACCGCGACAGGGAATTGCTTTCTTT.

A note on this clonotype: The junction does not match germline at one end; this may be a read error. The chain recombines TRBV11-2 with TRBJ1-1; the match to TRBD1 covers 7 bases. The length of the CDR3 is 16 residues. Germline CDR1 SGHAT, CDR2 FQNNGV. CDR3 in amino acids: CASSISRGLVNSEAFF. The CDR3 bases are TGTGCCAGCAGCATATCCAGGGGGTTGGTGAACTCTGAAGCTTTCTTT.

To note about this clonotype: An end of the junction does not agree with germline; a read error may underlie this. The chain recombines TRBV18 with TRBJ1-2; D is uncertain. The germline V gene has CDR1 KGHSH and CDR2 LQKENI. This CDR3 has 13 amino acids. In DNA, the CDR3 is TGTGCCAGCTCATCGGACGACTACAATGGTTACACCTTC. It is translated as CASSSDDYNGYTF.

This clonotype is medium-sized by share. The CDR3 region has the DNA TGTGCCAGCAGCTTAGAGCGGGGCTACGAGCAGTACTTC. Amino acids: CASSLERGYEQYF. V gene TRBV11-2 combines with J gene TRBJ2-7, with a possible D match to TRBD2 (6 bases). The CDR3 loop spans 13 amino acids. CDR1 is SGHAT, CDR2 FQNNGV, per germline. V lost 0 bases and J lost 3, with 6 bases in between.

This clonotype was counted a few times. The chain carries TRBV6-5 and TRBJ1-2; D might be TRBD1 (5 bases). With 6 bases removed from V and 12 bases from J, the gap between germline ends came to 23 bases. CDR1 MNHEY and CDR2 SVGAGI come from the germline V gene. The CDR3 spans 14 residues. This CDR3 reads CASRPGTAELGHTF. As DNA, the CDR3 is TGTGCCAGCAGACCCGGGACGGCTGAGTTGGGCCACACCTTC.

This clonotype has at least ten counts. The J gene is TRBJ2-2, the V gene TRBV4-2; D is perhaps TRBD2 (6 bases). Germline V CDR1 and CDR2: LGHNA, YNFKEQ. This CDR3 has 17 amino acids. V lost 0 bases, J lost 1 base, and 12 bases lay in between. CDR3: CASSQDLGTVNTGELFF. The DNA for the CDR3 is TGTGCCAGCAGCCAAGATCTTGGGACTGTGAACACCGGGGAGCTGTTTTTT.

This clonotype has a single count. This likely comes from a read error, as the CDR3 has no conserved phenylalanine or tryptophan at its end. The chain links TRBV28 to TRBJ1-3; 7 bases align to TRBD1. CDR1 is MDHEN, CDR2 SYDVKM, per germline. The CDR3 totals 16 residues. CDR3 sequence (DNA): TGTCCCAGCAGTCCCGGGACAGCTTTCTCTGGAAACACCATATATTTG. Translated: CPSSPGTAFSGNTIYL.

Note on this clonotype: This CDR3 fails to terminate in the conserved phenylalanine or tryptophan, so it likely reflects a read error. The J gene is TRBJ2-5, the V gene TRBV7-2; D tentatively fits TRBD1 or TRBD2 (5 bases each). This CDR3 contains 16 residues. Germline-derived CDR1 and CDR2 are SGHTA and FQGNSA. V was shortened by 4 bases and J by 1 base, with 16 bases between the two germline ends. The CDR3 here is CASSYRGDSIQETQYS. In DNA, the CDR3 is TGTGCCAGCAGCTATCGAGGGGATAGTATCCAAGAGACCCAGTACTCC.

Comments on this clonotype: The junction differs from germline at one of its ends, possibly a read error. The chain uses TRBV4-3 and TRBJ1-1; no definite D call. This CDR3 contains 16 residues. Germline-derived CDR1 and CDR2 are LGHNA and YSLEER. This CDR3 reads CASSQAPGWMNTEASF. Here the CDR3 DNA reads TGCGCCAGCAGCCAGGCACCGGGATGGATGAACACTGAAGCTTCCTTT.

This clonotype occurred a few times. This may come from a read error, since a much larger clone is one base off. The gene calls are TRBV12-3 or TRBV12-4 and TRBJ2-1; 7 nucleotides align to TRBD2. The CDR3 consists of 12 residues. CDR3 sequence (DNA): TGTGTCAGCAGTTTAGCGGGTAATGAGCAGTTCTTC. It translates to CVSSLAGNEQFF.

Regarding this clonotype: One end of the junction does not line up with germline, which may come from a read error. The rearrangement uses TRBV29-1 and TRBJ1-1; D is unresolved. The germline CDR1 and CDR2 sequences are SQVTM and ANQGSEA. The CDR3 contains 12 residues. CDR3 in DNA: TGCAGCGTTGATCAAGGGCAGTCTGAAGCTCTCTTT. Protein product: CSVDQGQSEALF.

A note on this clonotype: This may be a read error, as it is one base from a much larger clone. The rearrangement links TRBV7-9 to TRBJ2-1, with TRBD1 identical over 9 bases. V gave up 5 bases and J gave up 7 bases; unmatched junction bases: 9. The germline CDR1 and CDR2 sequences are SEHNR and FQNEAQ (reference sequence). The CDR3 extends over 15 amino acids. CDR3 region: CASSMYRGQMNEQFF. The CDR3 nucleotides are TGTGCCAGCAGCATGTACAGGGGGCAGATGAATGAGCAGTTCTTC. The whole variable domain, filled in from reference TRBV7-9 and TRBJ2-1, reads DTGVSQNPRHKITKRGQNVTFRCDPISEHNRLYWYRQTLGQGPEFLTYFQNEAQLEKSRLLSDRFSAERPKGSFSTLEIQRTEQGDSAMYLCASSMYRGQMNEQFFGPGTRLTVL.